The 4 T cell receptor beta chains given below trace back to one sample, sequenced in a study of cytomegalovirus exposure and HLA in healthy donors. The primer mix had 60 Vbeta and 13 Jbeta primers. Profiling relied on immunoSEQ multiplex PCR, and the TCRdb table lists in-frame clones only, not all of them. The table has 100,000 to 150,000 clones, 80% seen once. The material sequenced was PBMCs. These receptor sequences come from a female donor in good health and CMV-seropositive.

In its sample, this clone was seen a few times. Other nucleotide sequences in the sample specify the same CDR3. The chain recombines TRBV4-2 with TRBJ1-2; TRBD1 agrees at 9 bases. This CDR3 is built from 13 residues. With 5 bases clipped from V and 3 bases from J, the junction kept 1 base outside the gene matches. The germline gives CDR1 LGHNA, CDR2 YNFKEQ. This CDR3 reads CASSRDRDYGYTF. CDR3 sequence (DNA): TGTGCCAGCAGCAGGGACAGGGACTATGGCTACACCTTC.

V and J are TRBV5-4 and TRBJ1-3, with TRBD1 identical over 12 bases. The CDR3 is 18 amino acids. CDR1 is SGHNT, CDR2 YYREEE, per germline (reference sequence). V shed 2 bases and J 3 bases; nucleotides not matched to a gene: 9. Written as DNA, the CDR3 is TGTGCCAGCAGCTTTCGCGGGACAGGGGGCAAGGATGGAAACACCATATATTTT. It translates to CASSFRGTGGKDGNTIYF.

The chain joins TRBV6-6 to TRBJ1-2, with unresolved D. The V and J ends lost 6 bases and 7 bases respectively, with 9 bases between them. Germline-derived CDR1 and CDR2 are MNHNY and SVGAGI (reference sequence). The CDR3 has 11 amino acids. CDR3 in amino acids: CASSPSAGYTF. In DNA form, the CDR3 reads TGTGCCAGCAGCCCCAGCGCTGGCTACACCTTC.

The chain links TRBV15 to TRBJ2-5; TRBD2 matches at 7 bases. This CDR3 has 16 amino acids. Germline V gene data show CDR1 as LNHNV and CDR2 as YYDKDF (reference sequence). Losses at the gene ends were 5 bases for V and 2 bases for J; bases not matched to a gene: 11. The CDR3 is CATSSSSGTMQETQYF. The CDR3 DNA sequence: TGTGCCACCAGCTCCTCATCCGGGACTATGCAAGAGACCCAGTACTTC.